The T cell receptor (beta chain) described here comes from a study of cytomegalovirus exposure and HLA in healthy donors. Whole-study findings and limits: Sequencing likely caused a cluster of highly shared sequence variants. In a later analysis, across HLA loci, associated TCR counts were highest for DRB1, lowest for HLA-C. Three chains tied to CMV proved CMV antigen-specific in vitro.

On this clone itself: What it binds is not known.

Every donor was a healthy person donating bone marrow. CDR3 length equals 16 residues. The germline gives CDR1 SGHDN, CDR2 FVKESK. After removal of 1 base from V and 4 bases from J, the junction contained 6 bases not matched to a gene. The PCR was carried out with 60 Vbeta primers and 13 Jbeta primers. Repertoires were generated with immunoSEQ multiplex PCR, while TCRdb's copy carries only in-frame clones and drops some. Among 280,000 or so clones listed, roughly 89% were seen once. Sequencing was carried out using PBMCs. The origin of this receptor is a woman younger than 35 in good health and CMV-seronegative. The chain joins TRBV14 to TRBJ1-3, with TRBD1 matching over 8 bases. CDR3 nucleotides: TGTGCCAGCAGCCAAGGTTTGACAGGGGTCGGAAACACCATATATTTT. This codes for CASSQGLTGVGNTIYF.